This note documents a single T cell receptor beta chain sequence. The germline gene is not matched at one end of the junction; a read error may be the cause. This sample stems from a study of blood T cell repertoires in COVID-19. Looking at the study overall: COVID-19 samples, acute and convalescent, were from the United States, Italy and Spain.

The assay was immunoSEQ multiplex PCR, and TCRdb's table has in-frame clones only and misses some. Counted here are roughly 150,000 clones, around nine tenths occurring once; the ten biggest clones make up 2% to 2.5%. The length of the CDR3 is 16 residues. Looked up from germline, CDR1 is SGHAT and CDR2 is FQNNGV. This clonotype was sampled from a man between 45 and 60 years old who had recovered from COVID-19. Sequenced input: peripheral blood. This chain joins TRBV11-2 and TRBJ2-7; 12 bases map to TRBD2. The CDR3 coding sequence is TGTGCCAGCAGTTTAGAGCTAGCGGGGGGGCTCGGCGAGCAGTACTTC. As protein: CASSLELAGGLGEQYF.